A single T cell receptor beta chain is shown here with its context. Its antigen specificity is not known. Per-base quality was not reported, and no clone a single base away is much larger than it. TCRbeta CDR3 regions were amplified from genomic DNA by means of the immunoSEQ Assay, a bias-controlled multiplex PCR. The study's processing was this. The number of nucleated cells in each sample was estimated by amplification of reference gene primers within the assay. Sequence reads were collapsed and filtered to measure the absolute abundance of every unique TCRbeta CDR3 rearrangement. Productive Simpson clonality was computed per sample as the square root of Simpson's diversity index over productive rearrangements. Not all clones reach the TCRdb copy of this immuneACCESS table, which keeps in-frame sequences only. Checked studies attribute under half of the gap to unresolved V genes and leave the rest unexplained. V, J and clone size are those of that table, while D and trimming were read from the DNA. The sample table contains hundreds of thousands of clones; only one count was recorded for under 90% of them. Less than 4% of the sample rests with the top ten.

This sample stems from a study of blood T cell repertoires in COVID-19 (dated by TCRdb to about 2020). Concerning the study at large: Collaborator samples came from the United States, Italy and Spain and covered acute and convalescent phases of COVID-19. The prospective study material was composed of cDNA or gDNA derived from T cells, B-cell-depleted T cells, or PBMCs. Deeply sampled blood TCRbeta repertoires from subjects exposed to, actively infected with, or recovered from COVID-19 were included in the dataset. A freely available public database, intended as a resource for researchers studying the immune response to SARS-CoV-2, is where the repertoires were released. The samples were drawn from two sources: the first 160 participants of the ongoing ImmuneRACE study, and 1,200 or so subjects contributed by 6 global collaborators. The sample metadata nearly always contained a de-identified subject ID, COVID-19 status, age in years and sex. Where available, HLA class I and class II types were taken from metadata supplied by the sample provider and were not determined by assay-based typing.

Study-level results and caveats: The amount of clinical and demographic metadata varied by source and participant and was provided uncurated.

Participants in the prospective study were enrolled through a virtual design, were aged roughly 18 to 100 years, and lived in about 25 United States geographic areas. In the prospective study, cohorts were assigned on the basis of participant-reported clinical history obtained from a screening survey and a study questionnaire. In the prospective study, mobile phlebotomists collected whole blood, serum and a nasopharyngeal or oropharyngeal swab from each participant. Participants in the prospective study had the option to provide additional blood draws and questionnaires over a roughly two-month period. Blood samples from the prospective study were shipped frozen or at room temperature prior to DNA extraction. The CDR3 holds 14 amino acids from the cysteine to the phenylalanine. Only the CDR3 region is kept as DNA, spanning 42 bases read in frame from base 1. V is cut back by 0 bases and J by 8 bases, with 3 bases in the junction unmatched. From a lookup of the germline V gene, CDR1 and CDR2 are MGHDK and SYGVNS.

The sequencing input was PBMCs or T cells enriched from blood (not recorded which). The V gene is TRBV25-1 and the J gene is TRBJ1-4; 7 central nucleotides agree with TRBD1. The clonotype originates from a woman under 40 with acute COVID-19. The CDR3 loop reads CASSEYRGEEKLFF. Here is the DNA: TGTGCCAGCAGTGAATACAGGGGGGAGGAAAAACTGTTTTTT.